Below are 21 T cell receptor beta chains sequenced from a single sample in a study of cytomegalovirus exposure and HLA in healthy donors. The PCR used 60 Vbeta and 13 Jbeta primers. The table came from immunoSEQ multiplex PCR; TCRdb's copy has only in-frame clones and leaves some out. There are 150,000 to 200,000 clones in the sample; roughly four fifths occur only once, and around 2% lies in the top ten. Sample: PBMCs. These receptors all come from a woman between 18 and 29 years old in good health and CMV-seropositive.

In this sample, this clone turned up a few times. The DNA of the CDR3 is TGCGCCAGCAGTGAGTCATGGGAGGACCCGGCGGCTTTCTTT. This sequence encodes CASSESWEDPAAFF. This sequence joins TRBV10-2 and TRBJ1-1, with D unresolved. The CDR3 spans 14 residues. V shed 0 bases and J shed 11 bases, with 16 bases lying between them. Germline loops: CDR1 WSHSY, CDR2 SAAADI.

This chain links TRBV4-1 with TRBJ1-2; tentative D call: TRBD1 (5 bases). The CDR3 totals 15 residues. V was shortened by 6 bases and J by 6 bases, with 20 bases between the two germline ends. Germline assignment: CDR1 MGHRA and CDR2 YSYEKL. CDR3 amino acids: CASSLKAQGGDGYTF. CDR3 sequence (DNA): TGCGCCAGCAGTCTAAAAGCCCAGGGTGGAGATGGCTACACCTTC.

The CDR3 reads CASSPDFGSHPYEQYF. DNA for the CDR3: TGTGCCAGTAGTCCCGATTTTGGTAGCCATCCCTACGAGCAGTACTTC. The chain recombines TRBV19 with TRBJ2-5; D unresolved. Gene TRBJ2-7 matches the end of the DNA better, so the J call may be wrong. There are 16 residues in the CDR3. Germline V gene data show CDR1 as LNHDA and CDR2 as SQIVND (reference sequence).

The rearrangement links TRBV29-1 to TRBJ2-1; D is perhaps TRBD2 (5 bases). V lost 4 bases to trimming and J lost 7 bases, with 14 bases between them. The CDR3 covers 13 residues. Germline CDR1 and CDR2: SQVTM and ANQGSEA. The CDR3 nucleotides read TGCAGCGTTGGAGACCGACGGGGAAATGAGCAGTTCTTC. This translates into CSVGDRRGNEQFF.

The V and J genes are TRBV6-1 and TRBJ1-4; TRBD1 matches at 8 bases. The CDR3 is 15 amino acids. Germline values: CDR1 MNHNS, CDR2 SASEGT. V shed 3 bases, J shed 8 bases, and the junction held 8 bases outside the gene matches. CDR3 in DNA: TGTGCCAGCAGTGATTCTACAGGGGGGAAGGAAAAACTGTTTTTT. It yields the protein CASSDSTGGKEKLFF.

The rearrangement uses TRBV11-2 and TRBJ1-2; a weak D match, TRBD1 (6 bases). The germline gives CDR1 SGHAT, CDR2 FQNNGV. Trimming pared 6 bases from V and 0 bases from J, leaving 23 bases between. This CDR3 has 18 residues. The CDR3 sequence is CASSSEGVGTRTNYGYTF. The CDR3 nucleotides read TGTGCCAGCAGTTCCGAGGGGGTTGGGACCCGCACTAACTATGGCTACACCTTC. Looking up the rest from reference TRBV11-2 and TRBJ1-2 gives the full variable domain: EAGVAQSPRYKIIEKRQSVAFWCNPISGHATLYWYQQILGQGPKLLIQFQNNGVVDDSQLPKDRFSAERLKGVDSTLKIQPAKLEDSAVYLCASSSEGVGTRTNYGYTFGSGTRLTVV.

In DNA form, the CDR3 reads TGTGCCATCAGTGAGTCCCCAGGACAGGGGGCACGCACAGATACGCAGTATTTT. Its protein is CAISESPGQGARTDTQYF. The V call is TRBV10-3, the J call TRBJ2-3; 11 nucleotides line up with TRBD1. The CDR3 is 18 amino acids. Trimming removed 0 bases from V and 1 base from J; junction bases left unmatched: 6. Germline V gene sequence: CDR1 ENHRY, CDR2 SYGVKD.

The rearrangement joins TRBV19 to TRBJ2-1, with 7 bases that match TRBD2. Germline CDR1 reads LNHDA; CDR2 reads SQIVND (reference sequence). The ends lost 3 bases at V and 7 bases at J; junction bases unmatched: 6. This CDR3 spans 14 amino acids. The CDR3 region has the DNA TGTGCCAGTAGTATTGGGAGGGCGGTTAATGAGCAGTTCTTC. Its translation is CASSIGRAVNEQFF.

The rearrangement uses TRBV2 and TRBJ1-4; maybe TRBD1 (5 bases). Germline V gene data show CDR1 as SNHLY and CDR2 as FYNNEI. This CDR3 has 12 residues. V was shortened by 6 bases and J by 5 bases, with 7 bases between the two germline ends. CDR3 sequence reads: CASRDNNEKLFF. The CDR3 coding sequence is TGTGCCAGCAGGGACAACAATGAAAAACTGTTTTTT.

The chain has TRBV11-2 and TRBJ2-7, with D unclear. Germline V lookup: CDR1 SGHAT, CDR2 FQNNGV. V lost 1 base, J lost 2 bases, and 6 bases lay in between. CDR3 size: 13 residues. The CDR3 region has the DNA TGTGCCAGCAGCTTAGGTCTTACCTACGAGCAGTACTTC. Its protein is CASSLGLTYEQYF.

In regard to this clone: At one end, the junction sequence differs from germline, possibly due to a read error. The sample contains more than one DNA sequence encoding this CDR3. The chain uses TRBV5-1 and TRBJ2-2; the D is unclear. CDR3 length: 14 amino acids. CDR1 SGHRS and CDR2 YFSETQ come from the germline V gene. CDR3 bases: TGTGCCAGCAGTTCCCCCCCGCGGTCCGGGGAGCTGTTTTTT. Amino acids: CASSSPPRSGELFF.

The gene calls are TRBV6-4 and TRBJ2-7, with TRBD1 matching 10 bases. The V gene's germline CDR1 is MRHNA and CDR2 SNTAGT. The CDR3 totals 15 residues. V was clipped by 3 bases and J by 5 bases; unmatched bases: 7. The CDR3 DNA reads TGTGCCAGCAGTGAAGGGACAGGGGTACCTGACGAGCAGTACGTC. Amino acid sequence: CASSEGTGVPDEQYV.

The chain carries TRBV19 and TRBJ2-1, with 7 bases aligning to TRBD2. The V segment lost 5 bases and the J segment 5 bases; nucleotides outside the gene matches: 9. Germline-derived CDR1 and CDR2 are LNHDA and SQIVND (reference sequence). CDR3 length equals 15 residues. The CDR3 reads CASSGLGDYHNEQFF. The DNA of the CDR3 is TGTGCCAGTAGTGGTTTAGGGGACTATCACAATGAGCAGTTCTTC. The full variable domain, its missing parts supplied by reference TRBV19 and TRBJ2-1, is DGGITQSPKYLFRKEGQNVTLSCEQNLNHDAMYWYRQDPGQGLRLIYYSQIVNDFQKGDIAEGYSVSREKKESFPLTVTSAQKNPTAFYLCASSGLGDYHNEQFFGPGTRLTVL.

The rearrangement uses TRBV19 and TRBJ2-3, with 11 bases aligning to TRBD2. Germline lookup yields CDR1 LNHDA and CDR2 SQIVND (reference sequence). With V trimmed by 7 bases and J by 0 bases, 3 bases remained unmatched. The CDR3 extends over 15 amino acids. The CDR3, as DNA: TGTGCCAGTATGATAGCGGGGGGGAGCACAGATACGCAGTATTTT. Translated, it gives CASMIAGGSTDTQYF.

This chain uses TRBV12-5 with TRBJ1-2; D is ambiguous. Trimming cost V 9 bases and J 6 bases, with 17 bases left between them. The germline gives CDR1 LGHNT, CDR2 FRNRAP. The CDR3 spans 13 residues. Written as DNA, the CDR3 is TGTGCTAGCTCTACTTCACTTATAGATGGCTACACCTTC. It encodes CASSTSLIDGYTF.

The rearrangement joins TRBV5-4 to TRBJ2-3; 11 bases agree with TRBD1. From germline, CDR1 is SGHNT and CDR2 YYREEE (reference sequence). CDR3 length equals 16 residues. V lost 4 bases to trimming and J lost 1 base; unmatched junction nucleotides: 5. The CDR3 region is CASSGGQGARTDTQYF. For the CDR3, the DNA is TGTGCCAGCAGCGGCGGACAGGGGGCTCGCACAGATACGCAGTATTTT.

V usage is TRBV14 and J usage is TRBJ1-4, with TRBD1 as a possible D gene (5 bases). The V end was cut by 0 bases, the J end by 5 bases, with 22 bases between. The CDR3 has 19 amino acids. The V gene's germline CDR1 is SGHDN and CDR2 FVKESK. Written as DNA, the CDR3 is TGTGCCAGCAGCCAAGATCGTGGGGCAACAGAGCCCTCAAATGAAAAACTGTTTTTT. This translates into CASSQDRGATEPSNEKLFF.

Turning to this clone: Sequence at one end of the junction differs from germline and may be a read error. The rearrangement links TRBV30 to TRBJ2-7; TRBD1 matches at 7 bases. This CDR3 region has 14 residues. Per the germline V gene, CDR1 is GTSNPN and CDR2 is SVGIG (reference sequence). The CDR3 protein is CAWTQTGPTYEQYF. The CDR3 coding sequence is TGTGCCTGGACCCAGACAGGGCCTACCTACGAACAGTACTTC.

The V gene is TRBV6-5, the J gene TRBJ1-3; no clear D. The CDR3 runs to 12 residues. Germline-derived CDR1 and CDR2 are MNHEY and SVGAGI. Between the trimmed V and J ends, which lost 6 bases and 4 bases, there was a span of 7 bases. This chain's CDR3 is CASSAQGNTIYF. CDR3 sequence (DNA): TGTGCCAGCAGCGCTCAGGGAAACACCATATATTTT.

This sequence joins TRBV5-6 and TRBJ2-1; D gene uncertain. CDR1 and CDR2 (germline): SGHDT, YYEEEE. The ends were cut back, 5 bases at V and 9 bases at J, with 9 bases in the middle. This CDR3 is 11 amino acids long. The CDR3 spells CASRISGEQFF. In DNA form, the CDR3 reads TGTGCCAGCAGGATATCCGGTGAGCAGTTCTTC.

Here the CDR3 DNA reads TGTGCCAGCAGCTTAGAGGCAACCCTAGGCGCTGAAGCTTTCTTT. It is translated as CASSLEATLGAEAFF. The chain combines TRBV7-9 with TRBJ1-1; D remains ambiguous. The CDR3 covers 15 residues. CDR1 and CDR2 from the germline V gene are SEHNR and FQNEAQ (reference sequence). Trimming pared 1 base from V and 6 bases from J, leaving 15 bases between.